This T cell receptor beta chain comes out of a study of cytomegalovirus exposure and HLA in healthy donors. Study-level background: Researchers previously reported finding fewer than 120 million unique TCR beta sequences from approximately 200 million T cells. The study, taken as a whole, reports: An ancestry cluster, one associated with Asian ancestry, reportedly showed fewer N-insertions than the 666-donor mean in a later analysis. Cytomegalovirus-associated status was assigned to more than 150 TCR beta chains.

It was with 60 Vbeta and 13 Jbeta primers that the PCR ran. Measured with immunoSEQ multiplex PCR; TCRdb has only the in-frame clones, and not every one. This table holds about 210,000 clones, over 80% found once. Germline V lookup: CDR1 SGHVS, CDR2 FQNEAQ. V gave up 2 bases and J gave up 0 bases, with 10 bases separating them. The CDR3 is 15 residues long. A note on this clone: Its antigen is undetermined.

This TCR derives from a woman aged 45-65 years in good health and CMV-seropositive. Sequenced material: PBMCs. V and J are TRBV7-8 and TRBJ1-1; the D gene is possibly TRBD1 (5 bases). The CDR3 coding sequence is TGTGCCAGCAGCTTACATAGACAGATGAACACTGAAGCTTTCTTT. It specifies CASSLHRQMNTEAFF.